This T cell receptor (beta chain) comes out of a study of vaccination and CD4 T cells after COVID-19. Background on the study: Sampling after COVID took place at a median of around 91 days (range 35 to 161) following diagnosis.

This sample's treatment: approximately nine-day PBMC culture with coronavirus spike peptide pools or control peptides (ViraFEST assay). Positive PCR dates spanned March to December 2020, predating US Alpha, Beta and Delta variants. The authors cultured around 2.1 million PBMCs per well with 7.5 to 10 IU/ml IL-2 and 10 ug/ml peptide pools. This clonotype was detected a few times. No antigen is known for it. Sequencing of the DNA from cultured CD4+ T cells was carried out with the Oncomine TCR Beta short-read assay. MiXCR was run by TCRdb on the PCR reads, yielding one entry per CDR3 protein. The profile covers 8,000 to 9,000 distinct CDR3 sequences, with around 59% appearing a single time and about 23% taken by the ten largest. V shed 3 bases, J shed 8 bases, and the junction held 8 bases outside the gene matches. The germline gives CDR1 DFQATT, CDR2 SNEGSKA (reference sequence). This CDR3 region has 13 residues.

This clonotype originated in a human donor who had recovered from COVID-19. The sample was CD4+ T cells from blood, cultured in vitro. V is TRBV20-1 and J is TRBJ1-2; 8 bases align to TRBD1. DNA for the CDR3: TGCAGTGCTAGCGGACAGGGCTTAAGGGGCTACACCTTC. Its translation: CSASGQGLRGYTF.